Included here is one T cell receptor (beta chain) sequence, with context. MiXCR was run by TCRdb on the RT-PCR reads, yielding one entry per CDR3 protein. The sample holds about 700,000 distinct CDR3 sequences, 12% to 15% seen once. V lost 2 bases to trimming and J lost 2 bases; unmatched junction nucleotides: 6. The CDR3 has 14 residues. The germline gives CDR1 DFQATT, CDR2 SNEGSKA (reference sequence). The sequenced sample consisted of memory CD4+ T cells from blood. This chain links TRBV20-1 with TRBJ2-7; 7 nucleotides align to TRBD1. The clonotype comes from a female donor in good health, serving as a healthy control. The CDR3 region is CSARRHRGTYEQYF. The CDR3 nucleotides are TGCAGTGCTAGACGGCACAGGGGCACCTACGAGCAGTACTTC.